What follows is one T cell receptor beta chain and its context. Antigen: not known. This sample is part of a study of OX40 agonist ivuxolimab in advanced cancers. Study at large: Ivuxolimab, an agonistic anti-OX40 (CD134) antibody, was given to patients.

Findings and limits, study-wide: With doses of 0.1 to 3.0 mg/kg, CD4+ and CD8+ blood T cells had undergone clonal expansion by week 6. The average count of expanded clones was higher among CD8+ T cells than among CD4+.

The V and J ends lost 4 bases and 5 bases respectively, with 15 bases between them. CDR3 length equals 13 residues. The germline V gene has CDR1 GTSNPN and CDR2 SVGIG (reference sequence). Only in-frame clones appear in the TCRdb table, and some are missing; sequencing was by immunoSEQ multiplex PCR. In the table there are about 15,000 clones, 85% to 95% of which are singletons. The sequenced sample was CD4+ or CD8+ T cells sorted from blood, obtained in a trial of the OX40 agonist ivuxolimab. V and J are TRBV30 and TRBJ2-7; the D gene is possibly TRBD1 (5 bases). The sequence derives from an adult with an advanced solid tumor such as melanoma, head and neck, liver or kidney cancer. The CDR3 sequence: CAWKIGAGNEQYF. The CDR3 DNA reads TGTGCCTGGAAGATTGGGGCAGGTAACGAGCAGTACTTC.